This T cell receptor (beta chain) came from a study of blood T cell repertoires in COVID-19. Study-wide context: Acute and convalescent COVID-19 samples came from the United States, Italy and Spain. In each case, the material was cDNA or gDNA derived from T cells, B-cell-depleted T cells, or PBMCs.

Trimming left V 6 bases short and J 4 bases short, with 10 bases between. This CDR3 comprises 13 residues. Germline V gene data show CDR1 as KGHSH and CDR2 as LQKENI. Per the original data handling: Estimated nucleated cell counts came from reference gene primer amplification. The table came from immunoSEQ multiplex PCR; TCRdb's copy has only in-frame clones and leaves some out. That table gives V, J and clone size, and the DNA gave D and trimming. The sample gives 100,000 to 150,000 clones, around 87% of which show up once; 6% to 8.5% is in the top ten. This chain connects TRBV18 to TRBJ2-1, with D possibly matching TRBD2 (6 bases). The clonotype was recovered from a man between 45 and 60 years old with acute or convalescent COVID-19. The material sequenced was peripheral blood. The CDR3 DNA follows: TGTGCCAGCTCTCGGGAGCGGTACAATGAGCAGTTCTTC. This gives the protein CASSRERYNEQFF.